A single sample gave rise to the 11 T cell receptor beta chains below, sequenced in a study of blood T cell repertoires in COVID-19. Using immunoSEQ multiplex PCR, the repertoire was profiled, and TCRdb retains in-frame clones only, with some absent. The table shows 90,000 to 120,000 clones, with roughly 90% occurring only once. The sequenced sample consisted of peripheral blood. Every receptor here comes from a human donor in a cohort sampled during active COVID-19.

The V gene is TRBV6-5, the J gene TRBJ2-5; 11 nucleotides agree with TRBD2. Germline values: CDR1 MNHEY, CDR2 SVGAGI. Unmatched junction bases numbered 12, after V lost 10 bases and J lost 5 bases. The CDR3 extends over 15 amino acids. CDR3 loop: CATWTELAGEETQYF. The CDR3 DNA reads TGTGCCACCTGGACGGAACTAGCGGGAGAGGAGACCCAGTACTTC.

The rearrangement links TRBV6-6 to TRBJ2-2; 8 nucleotides align to TRBD2. The CDR3 consists of 16 residues. In germline, CDR1 is MNHNY, CDR2 SVGAGI (reference sequence). V lost 2 bases to trimming and J lost 4 bases; unmatched junction nucleotides: 6. CDR3 residues: CASSYPGTRSTGELFF. The CDR3 nucleotides are TGTGCCAGCAGTTACCCTGGGACTAGAAGCACCGGGGAGCTGTTTTTT.

The chain is built from TRBV7-6 and TRBJ2-7; unclear D gene. This CDR3 has 11 amino acids. Trimming shortened V by 4 bases and J by 5 bases, and 6 bases separated the two germline ends. CDR1 and CDR2 from the germline V gene are SGHVS and FNYEAQ. The CDR3 DNA reads as TGTGCCAGCAGCTCCCCCAACGAGCAGTACTTC. Amino acid sequence: CASSSPNEQYF.

This chain links TRBV5-6 with TRBJ1-2, with a weak D call TRBD1 (6 bases). Trimming left V 6 bases short and J 0 bases short, with 15 bases between. Germline values: CDR1 SGHDT, CDR2 YYEEEE. The CDR3 runs 15 residues. CDR3 nucleotides: TGTGCCAGCACCACCGGGCAGGGGCCTAACTATGGCTACACCTTC. It encodes CASTTGQGPNYGYTF.

J is TRBJ2-3 and V is TRBV18, with D maybe TRBD1 (7 bases). Germline V CDR1 and CDR2: KGHSH, LQKENI. Trimming shortened V by 7 bases and J by 0 bases, and 14 bases separated the two germline ends. There are 15 residues in the CDR3. The CDR3 region is CASLAGQLSTDTQYF. The CDR3 bases are TGTGCCAGCTTGGCGGGACAGCTGAGCACAGATACGCAGTATTTT.

The count of this clone is one. The V call is TRBV5-8, the J call TRBJ2-5; 7 positions agree with TRBD2. The CDR3 runs to 14 residues. Germline trimming cut 3 bases from V and 0 bases from J; bases unmatched to any gene: 2. Looked up from germline, CDR1 is SGHTS and CDR2 is YDEGEE. CDR3 in DNA: TGTGCCAGCAGCTGGGAGGGGTACCAAGAGACCCAGTACTTC. Translation gives CASSWEGYQETQYF.

Only one count was recorded for this clone. The chain links TRBV18 to TRBJ1-4; TRBD1 matches 11 bases. The CDR3 covers 15 residues. V lost 3 bases, J lost 7 bases, and 4 bases stayed unmatched. Germline V lookup: CDR1 KGHSH, CDR2 LQKENI. Here the CDR3 reads CASSPGQGGVEKLFF. CDR3 coding DNA: TGTGCCAGCTCACCGGGACAGGGGGGAGTTGAAAAACTGTTTTTT.

The chain uses TRBV6-6 and TRBJ1-5; D uncertain. Germline assignment: CDR1 MNHNY and CDR2 SVGAGI (reference sequence). The CDR3 is 13 residues long. Trimming removed 4 bases at V and 6 bases at J, with 10 bases between. CDR3 in DNA: TGTGCCAGCAGTTTAGAAGGAGGTCAGCCCCAGCATTTT. Its protein product is CASSLEGGQPQHF.

The CDR3 loop reads CASSHFPQAGELFF. CDR3 coding DNA: TGTGCCAGCAGCCATTTCCCTCAGGCCGGGGAGCTGTTTTTT. The V and J genes are TRBV27 and TRBJ2-2; D gene ambiguous. V was pared by 6 bases and J by 6 bases, with 14 bases between. Per germline, CDR1 MNHEY and CDR2 SMNVEV (reference sequence). The CDR3 is 14 residues long.

V and J are TRBV18 and TRBJ1-2; 9 bases agree with TRBD1. The germline V gene encodes CDR1 KGHSH and CDR2 LQKENI. J was trimmed by 5 bases and V by 1 base; bases with no gene match: 14. The CDR3 length is 18 residues. CDR3 loop: CASSPRPGTGPGSYGYTF. The CDR3 DNA is TGTGCCAGCTCACCACGTCCCGGGACAGGGCCGGGATCATATGGCTACACCTTC.

The genes are TRBV7-9 and TRBJ2-3, with 11 bases fitting TRBD2. The germline gives CDR1 SEHNR, CDR2 FQNEAQ (reference sequence). This CDR3 has 16 residues. The junction had 8 bases not matched to a gene; V was cut back by 5 bases and J by 4 bases. The CDR3 DNA reads as TGTGCCAGCAGCCCTCGTAGCGGGAGGGCCGCAGATACGCAGTATTTT. Protein product: CASSPRSGRAADTQYF.